The rows below give T cell receptor beta chains drawn from one sample of a study of identifying expanded T cells in peripheral blood. Generated by immunoSEQ multiplex PCR, the TCRdb table keeps only in-frame clones and is missing some. The table has 75,000 to 90,000 clones, around four fifths seen once; the top ten hold under 20%. Source material: blood. These receptor sequences come from a person aged 18 to 70 in good health. The CDR3 runs from the conserved cysteine through the conserved F or W. The order of the fields is D gene, V gene, J gene, clone size, CDR3 DNA, CDR3 protein. D genes are given only for firm matches. Size is omitted from some rows. Given values are once, few, many or a class for expanded clones.

>-|TRBV7-2|TRBJ2-3|-
TGTGCCAGCAGCACAGGCGGGACTTGGAGCACAGATACGCAGTATTTT
CASSTGGTWSTDTQYF
>-|TRBV6-6|TRBJ1-3|-
TGTGCCAGCAGAGGTCATTCTGGAAACACCATATATTTT
CASRGHSGNTIYF
>TRBD1|TRBV7-2|TRBJ1-5|-
TGTGCCAGCAGCTTACGTCAGGGGGATCAGCCCCAGCATTTT
CASSLRQGDQPQHF
>TRBD2|TRBV5-1|TRBJ2-1|-
TGCGCCAGCAGCACGGGACTAGCGGGAGGGCATGGGTACAATGAGCAGTTCTTC
CASSTGLAGGHGYNEQFF
>-|TRBV4-3|TRBJ2-5|-
TGCGCCAGCAGCCAAGATAGGGAGACCCAGTACTTC
CASSQDRETQYF
>TRBD2|TRBV7-9|TRBJ2-3|-
TGTGCCAGCAGCTTAGATAGCGGGGCTAGCACAGATACGCAGTATTTT
CASSLDSGASTDTQYF
>TRBD1|TRBV2|TRBJ1-5|-
TGTGCCAGCAGTGTAAAACCGGGACAGGGACTTTACCAGCCCCAGCATTTT
CASSVKPGQGLYQPQHF
>-|TRBV27|TRBJ1-2|-
TGTGCCAGCAGTACGTCAGGGTATGGCTACACCTTC
CASSTSGYGYTF
>-|TRBV9|TRBJ2-5|-
TGTGCCAGCAGCGAAACAGGGCTAGAGACCCAGTACTTC
CASSETGLETQYF
>-|TRBV19|TRBJ1-1|-
TGTGCCAGTAGTATACAGGGGATGAACACTGAAGCTTTCTTT
CASSIQGMNTEAFF
>-|TRBV27|TRBJ2-7|-
TGTGCCAGCAGCACACTAGAGGGCACCTACGAGCAGTACTTC
CASSTLEGTYEQYF
>TRBD2|TRBV13|TRBJ2-2|-
TGTGCCAGCAGCCCCGGGACTAGCGGTTACGGAGGGGAGCTGTTTTTT
CASSPGTSGYGGELFF
>TRBD1|TRBV19|TRBJ1-4|-
TGTGCCAGTAGTGTTCGACAGGGGGATAATGAAAAACTGTTTTTT
CASSVRQGDNEKLFF
>TRBD1|TRBV5-4|TRBJ2-3|-
TGTGCCAGCAGCTTGCCCGGGACAGGGCGCACAGATACGCAGTATTTT
CASSLPGTGRTDTQYF
>TRBD1|TRBV19|TRBJ1-5|-
TGTGCCAGTAGTTCCCAAGGACAGGGGGCGAATCAGCCCCAGCATTTT
CASSSQGQGANQPQHF
>-|TRBV19|TRBJ1-1|-
TGTGCCAGTAGCGCGGGCCCCCCGGCGAACACTGAAGCTTTCTTT
CASSAGPPANTEAFF
>-|TRBV19|TRBJ1-1|-
TGTGCCAGTAGTATTAACGGCGTAAACACTGAAGCTTTCTTT
CASSINGVNTEAFF
>TRBD1|TRBV2|TRBJ1-6|-
TGTGCCAGCAGTGAAGGGACAGGGGGGAGGTCACCCCTCCACTTT
CASSEGTGGRSPLHF
>-|TRBV6-1|TRBJ2-7|-
TGTGCCAGCGGACTCGGCCCCTCGACCTACGAGCAGTACTTC
CASGLGPSTYEQYF
>-|TRBV29-1|TRBJ2-5|once
TGCAGCGTTGTCCTCTTCGGGCAGGGCGAAGAGACCCAGTACTTC
CSVVLFGQGEETQYF
>TRBD1|TRBV28|TRBJ1-4|once
TGTGCCAGCAGCCGCCGGACAGGGGTGATTGAAAAACTGTTTTTT
CASSRRTGVIEKLFF
>-|TRBV2|TRBJ1-4|-
TGTGCCAGTACAGGGAATAATGAAAAACTGTTTTTT
CASTGNNEKLFF
>-|TRBV19|TRBJ2-3|-
TGTGCCAGTAGTATCGGGGGGAGGGGGCCAGATACGCAGTATTTT
CASSIGGRGPDTQYF
>-|TRBV7-9|TRBJ2-2|once
TGTGCCAGCAGCTTACTCACAGACCAGACTGTCGGGGAGCTGTTTTTT
CASSLLTDQTVGELFF